A single sample is the source of the 6 T cell receptor beta chains below, sequenced in a study of T-cell reconstitution after alpha-beta-depleted transplantation in children. Unique molecular identifiers were used in preparing the TCRbeta library. MiXCR was run by TCRdb on the PCR reads, yielding one entry per CDR3 protein. The table records about 580,000 distinct CDR3 sequences, 23% of them present only once. Sequencing used PBMCs, mostly from graft donor cells, obtained 360 days after TCRalphabeta/CD19-depleted stem cell transplant. These receptor sequences come from a boy in the first two years of life who had a stem cell transplant for acute myeloid leukemia, so the T cells may come from the graft donor.

Comment on this clonotype: Compared with germline, one end of the junction differs, possibly owing to a read error. J is TRBJ2-5 and V is TRBV10-3; D is unclear. The germline V gene encodes CDR1 ENHRY and CDR2 SYGVKD. The CDR3 is 14 amino acids. This CDR3 reads CAISDRQDQGTQYF. DNA for the CDR3: TGTGCCATCAGTGACCGGCAGGATCAAGGGACCCAGTACTTC.

The rearrangement links TRBV28 to TRBJ2-7; D possibly corresponds to TRBD2 (7 bases). The CDR3 is 11 amino acids. Trimming left V 8 bases short and J 6 bases short, with 11 bases between. Germline V lookup: CDR1 MDHEN, CDR2 SYDVKM. The CDR3 is CASGGGGEQYV. The CDR3 DNA reads TGTGCCAGCGGGGGGGGCGGCGAGCAGTACGTC.

This clonotype was recorded many times. The chain uses TRBV6-1 and TRBJ2-6; 9 nucleotides agree with TRBD1. This CDR3 spans 17 amino acids. CDR1 and CDR2 from the germline V gene are MNHNS and SASEGT. Trimming removed 6 bases from V and 0 bases from J; junction bases left unmatched: 6. In DNA, the CDR3 is TGTGCCAGCAGGGGGACAGGGATGAGCTCTGGGGCCAACGTCCTGACTTTC. This translates into CASRGTGMSSGANVLTF.

In this sample, this clonotype turned up many times. The gene calls are TRBV4-1 and TRBJ2-1; D remains unclear. With 3 bases removed from V and 7 bases from J, the gap between germline ends came to 10 bases. Germline V gene lookup returns CDR1 MGHRA and CDR2 YSYEKL. The CDR3 totals 13 residues. The CDR3 DNA sequence: TGCGCCAGCAGCCAGAGATGGGAAAATGAGCAGTTCTTC. Translated, it gives CASSQRWENEQFF.

This clonotype was seen a handful of times. The chain carries TRBV7-2 and TRBJ1-1; no clear D gene. CDR1 and CDR2 from the germline V gene are SGHTA and FQGNSA. Trimming pared 1 base from V and 5 bases from J, leaving 14 bases between. The CDR3 consists of 15 residues. Written as DNA, the CDR3 is TGTGCCAGCAGCTTAGATGGTGGTCGGGGAACTGAAGCTTTCTTT. Translated, it gives CASSLDGGRGTEAFF.

The CDR3 spells CASSLRSGDGPYNEQFF. The CDR3 DNA is TGTGCCAGCAGCCTGAGAAGCGGGGACGGCCCCTACAATGAGCAGTTCTTC. The chain has TRBV7-7 and TRBJ2-1, with 7 positions matching TRBD2. Trimming at V came to 5 bases and at J to 2 bases, leaving 12 bases not matched to a gene. The germline gives CDR1 SSHAT, CDR2 FNYEAQ (reference sequence). The CDR3 loop spans 17 amino acids.